These 21 T cell receptor beta chains originate from one sample sequenced in a study of T cell responses to AZD1222 COVID-19 vaccine. Produced via immunoSEQ multiplex PCR; TCRdb's table is partial and in-frame only. The sample records more than 70,000 clones, approximately 85% being singletons. Sample: peripheral blood, taken on day 0 of AZD1222 vaccination. All receptors come from an adult in good health.

The chain carries TRBV5-1 and TRBJ2-4; possibly TRBD1 for D (6 bases). Trimming left V 7 bases short and J 1 base short, with 18 bases between. The germline CDR1 and CDR2 sequences are SGHRS and YFSETQ. This CDR3 is built from 16 residues. DNA for the CDR3: TGCGCCAGCGGGTCAGGGGAGCTGTTGGCCAAAAACATTCAGTACTTC. It codes for CASGSGELLAKNIQYF.

The chain carries TRBV3-1 (or the pseudogene TRBV3-2) and TRBJ2-1, with 16 bases matching TRBD2. This CDR3 has 18 amino acids. After removal of 3 bases from V and 6 bases from J, the junction contained 8 bases not matched to a gene. Germline CDR1 LGHDT, CDR2 YNNKEL (reference sequence). The CDR3 loop is CASSQNGTSGGAINEQFF. The CDR3 coding sequence is TGTGCCAGCAGCCAGAATGGGACTAGCGGGGGGGCCATCAATGAGCAGTTCTTC.

The V gene is TRBV5-4, the J gene TRBJ1-2, with 7 nucleotides matching TRBD1. The CDR3 contains 15 residues. The junction had 9 bases not matched to a gene; V was cut back by 4 bases and J by 3 bases. Germline CDR1 reads SGHNT; CDR2 reads YYREEE (reference sequence). CDR3 DNA: TGTGCCAGCAGCGACAAAGGGGGCGCAGACTATGGCTACACCTTC. Its protein product is CASSDKGGADYGYTF.

The chain combines TRBV28 with TRBJ1-2; 9 nucleotides match TRBD1. Germline values: CDR1 MDHEN, CDR2 SYDVKM. V lost 1 base to trimming and J lost 5 bases; unmatched junction nucleotides: 8. The CDR3 runs 16 residues. CDR3 in DNA: TGTGCCAGCAGTTTATCCCGGACAGGGGCGAAATATGGCTACACCTTC. Translated: CASSLSRTGAKYGYTF.

The chain uses TRBV5-4 and TRBJ1-1; 7 bases fit TRBD1. Germline CDR1 SGHNT, CDR2 YYREEE (reference sequence). This CDR3 has 12 amino acids. V was pared by 2 bases and J by 5 bases, with 0 bases of the junction left unmatched. CDR3 in amino acids: CASSFRGTEAFF. Written as DNA, the CDR3 is TGTGCCAGCAGCTTCAGGGGGACTGAAGCTTTCTTT.

The chain is built from TRBV6-5 and TRBJ2-5; 8 nucleotides agree with TRBD1. CDR3 length: 14 residues. With V trimmed by 6 bases and J by 5 bases, 8 bases remained unmatched. CDR1 MNHEY and CDR2 SVGAGI come from the germline V gene. The CDR3 spells CASSRTGSWETQYF. CDR3 DNA sequence: TGTGCCAGCAGCCGGACAGGGTCGTGGGAGACCCAGTACTTC.

V gene TRBV5-4 combines with J gene TRBJ2-7; D uncertain. Looked up from germline, CDR1 is SGHNT and CDR2 is YYREEE (reference sequence). This CDR3 spans 12 amino acids. Deletions cut 2 bases from V and 6 bases from J, with 9 bases between. The CDR3 region is CASSLQSGEQYF. The CDR3 DNA sequence: TGTGCCAGCAGCTTACAGTCGGGCGAGCAGTACTTC.

This clone was found a few times. The chain is built from TRBV5-1 and TRBJ2-5, with D possibly being TRBD2 (6 bases). V was cut by 2 bases and J by 4 bases, with 12 bases left in between. The CDR3 consists of 14 residues. Germline V gene sequence: CDR1 SGHRS, CDR2 YFSETQ. The CDR3 reads CASSFTGVGETQYF. CDR3 in DNA: TGCGCCAGCAGCTTTACGGGGGTGGGAGAGACCCAGTACTTC.

The V gene is TRBV10-1, the J gene TRBJ1-1; 8 bases agree with TRBD1. The CDR3 is made up of 19 amino acids. V trimming: 10 bases; J trimming: 0 bases; junction bases outside the gene matches: 22. The germline CDR1 and CDR2 sequences are WNHNN and SYGVQD (reference sequence). The CDR3 region is CATPSRRQGPDWVNTEAFF. DNA for the CDR3: TGCGCCACCCCCTCACGCCGACAGGGGCCAGACTGGGTGAACACTGAAGCTTTCTTT.

The chain couples TRBV7-3 to TRBJ2-2, with TRBD1 as a possible D gene (6 bases). Trimming took 5 bases from V and 0 from J, leaving 10 bases between them. Germline V lookup: CDR1 SGHTA, CDR2 FQGTGA. This CDR3 is built from 15 residues. The CDR3 coding sequence is TGTGCCAGCAGCGCCAGGGGACCGAACACCGGGGAGCTGTTTTTT. It codes for CASSARGPNTGELFF.

A single count supports this clone. It is likely a read error, because the conserved phenylalanine at the end of the CDR3 is missing. The DNA is omitted, as the CDR3 cannot be located on it reliably, and the CDR3 follows TCRdb's listing. The chain employs TRBV20-1 and TRBJ2-7; the tabulated D call, TRBD1, remains unverified against the DNA. Germline CDR1 reads DFQATT; CDR2 reads SNEGSKA (reference sequence). Termini included, the CDR3 measures 10 amino acids. Here the CDR3 reads CSAWGEEGAI.

The CDR3 DNA reads as TGTGCCAGCAGCAAAGGGACAGGGGCGGTTCAGCCCCAGCATTTT. It yields the protein CASSKGTGAVQPQHF. The chain combines TRBV6-2 or TRBV6-3 with TRBJ1-5, with 10 positions matching TRBD1. The germline gives CDR1 MNHEY, CDR2 SVGEGT. The CDR3 runs 15 residues. Unmatched junction bases numbered 8, after V lost 6 bases and J lost 6 bases.

This CDR3 reads CASSPPRTESPEAFF. In DNA form, the CDR3 reads TGTGCCAGCTCACCACCCCGGACAGAAAGTCCTGAAGCTTTCTTT. The chain is built from TRBV18 and TRBJ1-1; D perhaps matches TRBD1 (6 bases). Germline V CDR1 and CDR2: KGHSH, LQKENI. Trimming took 0 bases from V and 6 from J, leaving 14 bases between them. The CDR3 spans 15 residues. The full variable domain, in which reference TRBV18 and TRBJ1-1 provide the parts outside the CDR3, is NAGVMQNPRHLVRRRGQEARLRCSPMKGHSHVYWYRQLPEEGLKFMVYLQKENIIDESGMPKERFSAEFPKEGPSILRIQQVVRGDSAAYFCASSPPRTESPEAFFGQGTRLTVV.

This chain joins TRBV19 and TRBJ2-7; 7 nucleotides align to TRBD1. J gave up 4 bases and V 9 bases, and 12 bases lay outside the gene matches. The CDR3 sequence is 14 residues long. Germline CDR1 and CDR2: LNHDA and SQIVND (reference sequence). The CDR3 region is CARQSGTVVYEQYF. The CDR3 region has the DNA TGTGCCAGACAATCCGGGACAGTCGTTTACGAGCAGTACTTC.

The chain employs TRBV5-3 and TRBJ2-6; D may be TRBD1 (5 bases). TRBV5-3 is filed as an ORF, its function uncertain. This CDR3 has 18 residues. Trimming stripped 3 bases from V and 0 bases from J, with 16 bases between. The CDR3, as DNA: TGTGCCAGAAGCTCCCCTGGCAGGGCTACCTCTGGGGCCAACGTCCTGACTTTC. Residues: CARSSPGRATSGANVLTF.

The rearrangement joins TRBV2 to TRBJ2-7; D unclear. This CDR3 is built from 11 residues. Germline V CDR1 and CDR2: SNHLY, FYNNEI. The V end lost 6 bases, the J end lost 7 bases, and 10 bases lay between the germline ends. The CDR3 region has the DNA TGTGCCAGCAGGGAAAATGGGGAGCAGTACTTC. The encoded protein is CASRENGEQYF.

V usage is TRBV18 and J usage is TRBJ1-2; D is possibly TRBD1 (6 bases). V lost 1 base and J 6 bases, leaving 15 bases between the germline ends. Looked up from germline, CDR1 is KGHSH and CDR2 is LQKENI. This CDR3 comprises 15 residues. The DNA of the CDR3 is TGTGCCAGCTCACCACGGGACAACGCCGGCGATGGCTACACCTTC. Its protein is CASSPRDNAGDGYTF.

The chain has TRBV6-2 or TRBV6-3 and TRBJ2-7; D gene uncertain. Germline loops: CDR1 MNHEY, CDR2 SVGEGT. This CDR3 spans 11 amino acids. Trimming stripped 2 bases from V and 7 bases from J, with 6 bases between. The CDR3 DNA is TGTGCCAGCAGTTACAGCGAGGAGCAGTACTTC. This encodes CASSYSEEQYF.

The V gene is TRBV5-5, the J gene TRBJ1-4, with D uncertain. The CDR3 length is 16 residues. Trimming took 0 bases from V and 0 from J, leaving 9 bases between them. The germline V gene encodes CDR1 SGHKS and CDR2 YYEKEE (reference sequence). CDR3 in amino acids: CASSLAAGATNEKLFF. DNA for the CDR3: TGTGCCAGCAGCTTGGCCGCCGGTGCAACTAATGAAAAACTGTTTTTT.

This clone has only a few counts. The rearrangement joins TRBV3-1 (or the pseudogene TRBV3-2) to TRBJ2-5; 7 nucleotides line up with TRBD2. This CDR3 comprises 12 residues. Germline-derived CDR1 and CDR2 are LGHDT and YNNKEL (reference sequence). The V and J ends lost 5 bases and 7 bases, in that order; junction bases with no gene match: 4. In nucleotides, the CDR3 is TGTGCCAGCAGCAAAGGGGAGGGGACCCAGTACTTC. It yields the protein CASSKGEGTQYF.

In this sample, this clone turned up once. J is TRBJ2-1 and V is TRBV7-9; D may be TRBD1 (5 bases). V was cut by 2 bases and J by 15 bases, with 11 bases left in between. Looked up from germline, CDR1 is SEHNR and CDR2 is FQNEAQ (reference sequence). The CDR3 spans 11 residues. This CDR3 reads CASSLRQGAFF. The CDR3 region has the DNA TGTGCCAGCAGCTTACGGCAGGGTGCGTTCTTC.